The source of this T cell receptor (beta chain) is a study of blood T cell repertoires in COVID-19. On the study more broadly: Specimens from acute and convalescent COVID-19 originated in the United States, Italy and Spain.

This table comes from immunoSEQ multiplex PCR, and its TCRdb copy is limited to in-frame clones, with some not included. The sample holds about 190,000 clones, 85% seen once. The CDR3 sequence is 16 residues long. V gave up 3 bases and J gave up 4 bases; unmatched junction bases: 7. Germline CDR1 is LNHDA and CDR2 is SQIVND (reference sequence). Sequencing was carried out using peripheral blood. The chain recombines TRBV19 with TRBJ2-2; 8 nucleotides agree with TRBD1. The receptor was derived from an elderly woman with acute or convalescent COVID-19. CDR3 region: CASSIRGQGRTGELFF. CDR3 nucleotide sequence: TGTGCCAGTAGTATTAGAGGACAGGGACGCACCGGGGAGCTGTTTTTT.